These 8 T cell receptor beta chains share one sample of origin, sequenced in a study of CD8 T cells in Susac syndrome. RNA totalling roughly 0.45 to 1 ug underwent reverse transcription with random hexamers. TCRdb re-called the immunoSEQ multiplex PCR reads with MiXCR, one entry per CDR3 protein. The table includes some 120,000 distinct CDR3 sequences, less than 95% detected once. The specimen sequenced was CD4+ T cells from PBMCs. Source of these receptors: a human donor with multiple sclerosis.

The gene calls are TRBV15 and TRBJ2-1, with TRBD2 matching over 7 bases. V lost 1 base and J lost 3; bases outside the gene matches: 3. CDR3 size: 15 residues. The germline V gene encodes CDR1 LNHNV and CDR2 YYDKDF (reference sequence). Here the CDR3 DNA reads TGTGCCACCAGCAGAGGTGGGGGGGACTACAATGAGCAGTTCTTC. Its translation is CATSRGGGDYNEQFF.

The chain employs TRBV2 and TRBJ2-1; a possible D gene is TRBD1 (5 bases). Germline lookup yields CDR1 SNHLY and CDR2 FYNNEI. Trimming removed 6 bases at V and 2 bases at J, with 11 bases between. The CDR3 has 14 amino acids. The CDR3, as DNA: TGTGCCAGCAGCAGGGAAACACCCTACAATGAGCAGTTCTTC. Its protein is CASSRETPYNEQFF.

In this sample, this clonotype turned up once. This chain uses TRBV24-1 with TRBJ2-1; weak D call: TRBD1 (5 bases). The V end lost 4 bases, the J end lost 1 base, and 10 bases lay between the germline ends. Germline V gives CDR1 KGHDR, CDR2 SFDVKD. The length of the CDR3 is 15 residues. The DNA for the CDR3 is TGTGCCACCAGTGACCCAAGGGGTTCCTACAATGAGCAGTTCTTC. Its protein product is CATSDPRGSYNEQFF.

This chain uses TRBV20-1 with TRBJ2-1; 14 bases match TRBD2. CDR1 is DFQATT, CDR2 SNEGSKA, per germline (reference sequence). Trimming at V came to 0 bases and at J to 8 bases, leaving 6 bases not matched to a gene. This CDR3 is built from 16 residues. The CDR3 is CSARDGGTSGSDEQFF. CDR3 DNA: TGCAGTGCTAGAGATGGGGGGACTAGCGGGAGTGATGAGCAGTTCTTC.

This sequence joins TRBV20-1 and TRBJ2-4; D unresolved. The CDR3 covers 12 residues. Trimming removed 5 bases at V and 9 bases at J, with 14 bases between. Germline V gives CDR1 DFQATT, CDR2 SNEGSKA (reference sequence). The chain's CDR3 is CSALTPLSIQYF. CDR3 sequence (DNA): TGCAGTGCTTTGACCCCTTTGAGCATTCAGTACTTC.

V is TRBV5-1 and J is TRBJ2-1; D not certain. This CDR3 has 14 amino acids. The germline V gene has CDR1 SGHRS and CDR2 YFSETQ. The ends were cut back, 4 bases at V and 5 bases at J, with 13 bases in the middle. The CDR3 sequence is CASSPQTSNNEQFF. For the CDR3, the DNA is TGCGCCAGCAGCCCTCAAACAAGCAACAATGAGCAGTTCTTC.

V is TRBV11-2 and J is TRBJ2-5; a weak D match, TRBD2 (5 bases). Per the germline V gene, CDR1 is SGHAT and CDR2 is FQNNGV. This CDR3 contains 13 residues. V was clipped by 5 bases and J by 5 bases, with 12 bases between them. CDR3 nucleotides: TGTGCCAGCAGCCCAGCGAGGGAGGAGACCCAGTACTTC. Residues: CASSPAREETQYF. Full variable domain (remainder filled in from reference TRBV11-2 and TRBJ2-5): EAGVAQSPRYKIIEKRQSVAFWCNPISGHATLYWYQQILGQGPKLLIQFQNNGVVDDSQLPKDRFSAERLKGVDSTLKIQPAKLEDSAVYLCASSPAREETQYFGPGTRLLVL.

The rearrangement uses TRBV6-6 and TRBJ2-7; no clear D. V lost 2 bases, J lost 0 bases, and 5 bases lay in between. CDR3 length: 13 amino acids. Germline lookup yields CDR1 MNHNY and CDR2 SVGAGI (reference sequence). CDR3 region: CASSYPPSYEQYF. The CDR3 bases are TGTGCCAGCAGTTACCCCCCCTCCTACGAGCAGTACTTC.